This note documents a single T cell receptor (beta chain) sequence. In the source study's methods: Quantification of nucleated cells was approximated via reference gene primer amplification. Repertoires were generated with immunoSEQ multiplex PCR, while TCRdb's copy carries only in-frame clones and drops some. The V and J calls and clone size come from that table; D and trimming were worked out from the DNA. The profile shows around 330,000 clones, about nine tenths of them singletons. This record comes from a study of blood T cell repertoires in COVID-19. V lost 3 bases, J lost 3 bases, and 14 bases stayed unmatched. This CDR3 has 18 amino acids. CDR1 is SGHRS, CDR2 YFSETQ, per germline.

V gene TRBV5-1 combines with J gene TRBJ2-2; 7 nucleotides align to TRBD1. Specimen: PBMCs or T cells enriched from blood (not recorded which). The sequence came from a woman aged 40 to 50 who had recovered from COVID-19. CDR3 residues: CASSSGPNRGWDTGELFF. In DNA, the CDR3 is TGCGCCAGCAGCTCCGGGCCGAACAGGGGATGGGACACCGGGGAGCTGTTTTTT.